This passage covers 18 T cell receptor beta chains from one sample sequenced in a study of T-cell memory formation after mild COVID-19. TCRdb processed the 5' RACE reads anew with MiXCR; each CDR3 protein has one entry. The sample carries about 430,000 distinct CDR3 sequences, about 24% recorded once. The material sequenced was PBMCs or a T cell subset sorted from them (not recorded which). The source is an adult woman who had mild COVID-19 (a few samples of this study predate the infection). Cell type and time point are not known.

This chain joins TRBV7-9 and TRBJ2-1, with a tentative D call TRBD2 (5 bases). This CDR3 comprises 15 residues. Germline V CDR1 and CDR2: SEHNR, FQNEAQ (reference sequence). Trimming cost V 2 bases and J 0 bases, with 8 bases left between them. Here the CDR3 reads CASSLYRGSYNEQFF. CDR3 in DNA: TGTGCCAGCAGCTTATACCGGGGCTCCTACAATGAGCAGTTCTTC. The whole variable domain, remainder taken from reference TRBV7-9 and TRBJ2-1, is DTGVSQNPRHKITKRGQNVTFRCDPISEHNRLYWYRQTLGQGPEFLTYFQNEAQLEKSRLLSDRFSAERPKGSFSTLEIQRTEQGDSAMYLCASSLYRGSYNEQFFGPGTRLTVL.

The CDR3 DNA follows: TGTGCCAGCAGCTTTTCTAGCGGGAGAGGTCACGAGCAGTACTTC. It is translated as CASSFSSGRGHEQYF. The V gene is TRBV7-6, the J gene TRBJ2-7, with 10 nucleotides matching TRBD2. The length of the CDR3 is 15 residues. V was clipped by 3 bases and J by 5 bases; unmatched bases: 7. CDR1 is SGHVS, CDR2 FNYEAQ, per germline.

This clonotype was recorded a few times. This chain uses TRBV15 with TRBJ2-7, with TRBD2 matching 10 bases. Germline trimming cut 3 bases from V and 7 bases from J; bases unmatched to any gene: 9. Germline values: CDR1 LNHNV, CDR2 YYDKDF (reference sequence). The CDR3 consists of 15 residues. The CDR3: CATSSSASGSKEQYF. In DNA, the CDR3 is TGTGCCACCAGCAGTAGTGCTAGCGGGAGTAAGGAGCAGTACTTC.

The chain employs TRBV7-8 and TRBJ1-5, with unresolved D. Germline assignment: CDR1 SGHVS and CDR2 FQNEAQ. Trimming stripped 5 bases from V and 6 bases from J, with 17 bases between. CDR3 length: 15 residues. Here the CDR3 reads CASSQHSPDLQPQHF. The DNA of the CDR3 is TGTGCCAGCAGCCAGCATTCCCCCGATCTTCAGCCCCAGCATTTT.

V gene TRBV20-1 combines with J gene TRBJ2-1; TRBD2 matches 10 bases. The CDR3 extends over 14 amino acids. Germline CDR1 is DFQATT and CDR2 is SNEGSKA (reference sequence). V lost 4 bases, J lost 9 bases, and 9 bases stayed unmatched. The CDR3 protein is CSAKASGGWGEQFF. For the CDR3, the DNA is TGCAGTGCTAAGGCTAGCGGGGGTTGGGGTGAGCAGTTCTTC.

This clonotype was seen a handful of times. The J gene is TRBJ2-1, the V gene TRBV2; D gene unclear. Germline CDR1 reads SNHLY; CDR2 reads FYNNEI. With 1 base removed from V and 13 bases from J, the gap between germline ends came to 8 bases. The CDR3 runs to 11 residues. The CDR3 DNA is TGTGCCAGCAGTGAAGGACCCATTCAGTTCTTC. Its translation: CASSEGPIQFF.

The rearrangement joins TRBV13 to TRBJ1-6; a possible D gene is TRBD1 (6 bases). The CDR3 extends over 16 amino acids. The ends were cut back, 8 bases at V and 0 bases at J, with 14 bases in the middle. Germline CDR1 and CDR2: PRHDT and FYEKMQ (reference sequence). The CDR3: CASQDSSSSYNSPLHF. CDR3 DNA: TGTGCCAGCCAGGACAGTAGCAGCTCCTATAATTCACCCCTCCACTTT.

This chain joins TRBV7-8 and TRBJ2-1; 12 bases line up with TRBD2. CDR1 is SGHVS and CDR2 is FQNEAQ in the germline V gene. V was clipped by 5 bases and J by 6 bases; unmatched bases: 5. The CDR3 extends over 15 amino acids. This CDR3 is CASSPLAGGPNEQFF. The CDR3 DNA sequence: TGTGCCAGCAGCCCACTAGCGGGGGGACCCAATGAGCAGTTCTTC.

The rearrangement links TRBV20-1 to TRBJ2-7, with TRBD2 as a possible D gene (6 bases). The V end lost 7 bases, the J end lost 4 bases, and 20 bases lay between the germline ends. CDR3 length: 14 residues. From germline, CDR1 is DFQATT and CDR2 SNEGSKA (reference sequence). CDR3 region: CSVPSRENWYEQYF. CDR3 DNA sequence: TGCAGTGTTCCGTCTCGGGAGAATTGGTACGAGCAGTACTTC.

CDR3 sequence (DNA): TGTGCCACCCTTCGTGGGGACTATGGCTACACCTTC. It codes for CATLRGDYGYTF. The V call is TRBV10-3, the J call TRBJ1-2; no firm D call. CDR1 is ENHRY, CDR2 SYGVKD, per germline. V was shortened by 10 bases and J by 3 bases, with 12 bases between the two germline ends. The CDR3 loop spans 12 amino acids.

This clonotype was detected only a few times. The chain couples TRBV2 to TRBJ2-5; tentatively, D is TRBD2 (6 bases). Germline CDR1 SNHLY, CDR2 FYNNEI. V was cut by 3 bases and J by 1 base, with 9 bases left in between. The CDR3 totals 14 residues. The CDR3, as DNA: TGTGCCAGCAGTGACGGGAGATCCCAAGAGACCCAGTACTTC. It codes for CASSDGRSQETQYF.

V is TRBV20-1 and J is TRBJ1-2; D gene unclear. This CDR3 has 15 amino acids. Germline lookup yields CDR1 DFQATT and CDR2 SNEGSKA (reference sequence). Trimming took 0 bases from V and 7 from J, leaving 18 bases between them. Here the CDR3 DNA reads TGCAGTGCTAGAGATACGGCAGTGCCTGTGACTGGCTACACCTTC. Amino acid sequence: CSARDTAVPVTGYTF.

In this sample, this clonotype turned up a few times. The gene calls are TRBV27 and TRBJ1-2; 7 bases are a match to TRBD1. Trimming cost V 2 bases and J 6 bases; bases outside gene matches: 3. The CDR3 runs to 13 residues. Germline loops: CDR1 MNHEY, CDR2 SMNVEV (reference sequence). Here the CDR3 DNA reads TGTGCCAGCAGTTTAACACAGGGGAATGGCTACACCTTC. It codes for CASSLTQGNGYTF.

The chain couples TRBV4-1 to TRBJ1-1; the D gene is possibly TRBD1 (5 bases). V lost 1 base to trimming and J lost 1 base, with 13 bases between them. The CDR3 covers 16 residues. The germline V gene has CDR1 MGHRA and CDR2 YSYEKL. Here the CDR3 reads CASSQGIGDPNTEAFF. Here the CDR3 DNA reads TGCGCCAGCAGCCAAGGAATTGGGGACCCGAACACTGAAGCTTTCTTT.

The chain combines TRBV12-5 with TRBJ1-1; TRBD1 is a possible D gene (6 bases). Trimming took 0 bases from V and 5 from J, leaving 13 bases between them. Germline V gives CDR1 LGHNT, CDR2 FRNRAP. The CDR3 runs to 15 residues. The CDR3 spells CASGLVLGQRTEAFF. The CDR3 DNA follows: TGTGCTAGTGGTTTGGTCCTCGGACAGAGGACTGAAGCTTTCTTT.

This clonotype was observed a handful of times. The chain is built from TRBV7-8 and TRBJ2-3; D possibly uses TRBD1 or TRBD2 (5 bases each). Germline CDR1 SGHVS, CDR2 FQNEAQ. The CDR3 sequence is 14 residues long. The germline V and J ends were trimmed by 5 bases and 5 bases, with 14 bases remaining between them. DNA of the CDR3: TGTGCCAGCAGCCTTCGGGACCTCGGAGATACGCAGTATTTT. Its protein product is CASSLRDLGDTQYF.

In this sample, this clonotype turned up a few times. J is TRBJ2-3 and V is TRBV4-1, with TRBD2 identical over 9 bases. This CDR3 is built from 16 residues. Germline CDR1 MGHRA, CDR2 YSYEKL. The V gene end was trimmed by 4 bases and the J gene end by 2 bases; junction bases not matched to a gene: 7. As DNA, the CDR3 is TGCGCCAGCAGCCTAGGACTAGCGCCGCTCACAGATACGCAGTATTTT. Residues: CASSLGLAPLTDTQYF.

This clonotype was seen a handful of times. The CDR3 bases are TGCAGTGCTGACCGCCCTTACACCGGGGAGCTGTTTTTT. This gives the protein CSADRPYTGELFF. V usage is TRBV20-1 and J usage is TRBJ2-2; D uncertain. CDR1 and CDR2 from the germline V gene are DFQATT and SNEGSKA (reference sequence). This CDR3 comprises 13 residues. Trimming took 5 bases from V and 3 from J, leaving 10 bases between them.